The 11 T cell receptor beta chains below all came from one sample that was sequenced in a study of response to subunit inactivated influenza vaccine. TCRdb reanalysed the RT-PCR reads using MiXCR and keeps one entry per CDR3 protein. This sample has about 780,000 distinct CDR3 sequences, with approximately 17% found just once. The sample here was PBMCs from blood, taken around 5 days after vaccination. The receptor source for this set is a man over 45 who received an inactivated influenza vaccine.

This clonotype has a handful of counts. The chain joins TRBV12-3 or TRBV12-4 to TRBJ2-2; the D gene is possibly TRBD2 (6 bases). Trimming took 7 bases from V and 5 from J, leaving 8 bases between them. The CDR3 sequence is 12 residues long. The CDR3 loop is CASTGDTGELFF. In DNA form, the CDR3 reads TGTGCCAGCACGGGGGATACCGGGGAGCTGTTTTTT.

This clonotype was found a few times. This chain links TRBV12-3 or TRBV12-4 with TRBJ2-3; 10 nucleotides agree with TRBD2. Trimming cost V 6 bases and J 5 bases; bases outside gene matches: 2. This CDR3 contains 13 residues. CDR3 bases: TGTGCCAGCAGAGTAGCGGGGGGAGATACGCAGTATTTT. Its translation: CASRVAGGDTQYF.

The gene calls are TRBV20-1 and TRBJ1-2; D may be TRBD1 (5 bases). Trimming left V 0 bases short and J 9 bases short, with 14 bases between. The germline gives CDR1 DFQATT, CDR2 SNEGSKA (reference sequence). This CDR3 comprises 13 residues. The DNA for the CDR3 is TGCAGTGCTAGAGATCTTATAGGGGAAAGCTACACCTTC. Amino acids: CSARDLIGESYTF.

The gene calls are TRBV27 and TRBJ2-1, with no clear D. The germline V gene encodes CDR1 MNHEY and CDR2 SMNVEV (reference sequence). The CDR3 contains 11 residues. With 6 bases removed from V and 6 bases from J, the gap between germline ends came to 6 bases. CDR3 DNA sequence: TGTGCCAGCAGGCTCTTCAATGAGCAGTTCTTC. Protein: CASRLFNEQFF.

Only a few counts were recorded for this clonotype. The chain combines TRBV20-1 with TRBJ2-7; 10 nucleotides agree with TRBD2. The trim removed 5 bases at V and 3 bases at J, leaving 4 bases unmatched. Germline V gene sequence: CDR1 DFQATT, CDR2 SNEGSKA (reference sequence). The CDR3 contains 13 residues. The CDR3, as DNA: TGCAGTGCTGGACTAGCGGCCTTCTACGAGCAGTACTTC. This codes for CSAGLAAFYEQYF.

This clonotype was seen a few times. This rearrangement joins TRBV7-2 to TRBJ2-1; 7 nucleotides agree with TRBD2. The germline gives CDR1 SGHTA, CDR2 FQGNSA. The junction had 7 bases not matched to a gene; V was cut back by 5 bases and J by 0 bases. This CDR3 has 16 amino acids. The CDR3 here is CASSPNRLASYNEQFF. Written as DNA, the CDR3 is TGTGCCAGCAGCCCAAACAGACTAGCCTCCTACAATGAGCAGTTCTTC.

The chain uses TRBV29-1 and TRBJ1-1; no firm D call. Trimming took off 3 bases at V and 6 bases at J, with 8 bases between the two ends. The CDR3 length is 11 residues. Germline-derived CDR1 and CDR2 are SQVTM and ANQGSEA. The CDR3 spells CSVDHGAEAFF. CDR3 sequence (DNA): TGCAGCGTTGATCATGGTGCTGAAGCTTTCTTT.

This chain joins TRBV5-6 and TRBJ2-1, with 10 positions matching TRBD2. Germline V gene lookup returns CDR1 SGHDT and CDR2 YYEEEE. The CDR3 covers 19 residues. V shed 3 bases, J shed 2 bases, and the junction held 14 bases outside the gene matches. In DNA, the CDR3 is TGTGCCAGCAGCTGGGGGTTGGTATTAGCGGGAGGTGCCTACAATGAGCAGTTCTTC. This gives the protein CASSWGLVLAGGAYNEQFF.

In its sample, this clonotype was seen a few times. The V gene is TRBV10-3, the J gene TRBJ2-7; tentatively, D is TRBD1 (6 bases). Trimming pared 3 bases from V and 11 bases from J, leaving 17 bases between. This CDR3 has 13 residues. CDR1 is ENHRY and CDR2 is SYGVKD in the germline V gene. The CDR3 sequence: CAISDLLGEGEYF. The CDR3 DNA follows: TGTGCCATCAGTGACCTTTTGGGAGAGGGGGAGTACTTC.

Only a few counts were recorded for this clonotype. The J gene is TRBJ2-2, the V gene TRBV20-1; TRBD1 matches at 7 bases. Germline V gene sequence: CDR1 DFQATT, CDR2 SNEGSKA (reference sequence). V dropped 1 base and J dropped 3; count of bases not matched to a gene: 2. The CDR3 spans 14 residues. For the CDR3, the DNA is TGCAGTGCTAGAGTCAGGGGGTACACCGGGGAGCTGTTTTTT. It is translated as CSARVRGYTGELFF.

The chain employs TRBV9 and TRBJ2-1; 12 nucleotides agree with TRBD2. Germline CDR1 and CDR2: SGDLS and YYNGEE. The CDR3 is 17 residues long. V was clipped by 0 bases and J by 7 bases; unmatched bases: 8. CDR3 sequence (DNA): TGTGCCAGCAGCGTAGTAGGCCTAGCGGGAGGGTTTAATGAGCAGTTCTTC. It yields the protein CASSVVGLAGGFNEQFF.